This T cell receptor (beta chain) was sequenced for a study of identical twins. TCRdb reprocessed the 5' RACE reads via MiXCR and lists one record per CDR3 protein. The data contain roughly 690,000 distinct CDR3 sequences, approximately 6.1% of them singletons. Germline V CDR1 and CDR2: SGHVS, FQNEAQ. V lost 4 bases to trimming and J lost 3 bases, with 13 bases between them. CDR3 length: 14 amino acids. The sample holds a few counts of this clonotype. The genes are TRBV7-8 and TRBJ2-7, with D uncertain. This TCR was recovered from a man aged 18 to 29 in good health. The sequenced sample was naive T cells sorted from blood. The CDR3 region is CASSWSRMNYEQYF. CDR3 DNA sequence: TGTGCCAGCAGCTGGAGTCGGATGAACTACGAGCAGTACTTC.